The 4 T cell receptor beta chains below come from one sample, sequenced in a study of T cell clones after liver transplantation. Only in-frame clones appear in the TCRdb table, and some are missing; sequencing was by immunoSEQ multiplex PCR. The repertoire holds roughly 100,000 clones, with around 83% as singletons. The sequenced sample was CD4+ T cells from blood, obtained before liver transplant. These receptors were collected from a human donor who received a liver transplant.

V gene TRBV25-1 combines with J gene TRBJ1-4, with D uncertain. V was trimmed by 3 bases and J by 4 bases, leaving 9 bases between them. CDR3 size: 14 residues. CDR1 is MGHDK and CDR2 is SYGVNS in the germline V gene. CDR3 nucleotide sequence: TGTGCCAGCAGTGATAACGTGGGTAATGAAAAACTGTTTTTT. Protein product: CASSDNVGNEKLFF.

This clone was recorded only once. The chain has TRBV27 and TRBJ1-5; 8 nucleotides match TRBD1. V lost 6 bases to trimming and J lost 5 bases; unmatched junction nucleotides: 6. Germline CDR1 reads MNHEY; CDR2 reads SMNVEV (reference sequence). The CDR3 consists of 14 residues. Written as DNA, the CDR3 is TGTGCCAGCAGGCGGACAGGGCAGCATCAGCCCCAGCATTTT. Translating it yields CASRRTGQHQPQHF.

The CDR3 DNA follows: TGTGCCAGCAGTTCAGCCTCTAGATCCTACGAGCAGTACTTC. Amino acid sequence: CASSSASRSYEQYF. J is TRBJ2-7 and V is TRBV2; D call uncertain. The germline CDR1 and CDR2 sequences are SNHLY and FYNNEI. Trimming stripped 5 bases from V and 1 base from J, with 12 bases between. The CDR3 is made up of 14 amino acids.

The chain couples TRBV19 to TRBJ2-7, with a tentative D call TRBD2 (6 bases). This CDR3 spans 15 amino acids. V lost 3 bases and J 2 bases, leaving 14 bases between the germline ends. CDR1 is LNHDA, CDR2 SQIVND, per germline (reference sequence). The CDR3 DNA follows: TGTGCCAGTAGTATCCTTGGAGGGTTAGCCTACGAGCAGTACTTC. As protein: CASSILGGLAYEQYF.